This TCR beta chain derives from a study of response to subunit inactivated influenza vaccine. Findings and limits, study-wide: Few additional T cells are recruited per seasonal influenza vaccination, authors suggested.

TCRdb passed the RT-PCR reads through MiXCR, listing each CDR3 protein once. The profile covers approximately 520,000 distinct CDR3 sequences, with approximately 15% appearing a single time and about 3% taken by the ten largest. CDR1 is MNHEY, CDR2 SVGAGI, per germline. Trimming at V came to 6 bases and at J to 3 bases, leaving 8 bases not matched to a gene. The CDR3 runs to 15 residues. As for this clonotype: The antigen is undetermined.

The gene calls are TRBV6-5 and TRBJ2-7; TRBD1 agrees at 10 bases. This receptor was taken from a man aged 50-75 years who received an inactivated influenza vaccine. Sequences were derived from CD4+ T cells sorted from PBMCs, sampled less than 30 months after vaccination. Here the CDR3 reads CASRYRDRGYYEQYF. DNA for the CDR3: TGTGCCAGCAGATATCGGGACAGGGGTTACTACGAGCAGTACTTC.